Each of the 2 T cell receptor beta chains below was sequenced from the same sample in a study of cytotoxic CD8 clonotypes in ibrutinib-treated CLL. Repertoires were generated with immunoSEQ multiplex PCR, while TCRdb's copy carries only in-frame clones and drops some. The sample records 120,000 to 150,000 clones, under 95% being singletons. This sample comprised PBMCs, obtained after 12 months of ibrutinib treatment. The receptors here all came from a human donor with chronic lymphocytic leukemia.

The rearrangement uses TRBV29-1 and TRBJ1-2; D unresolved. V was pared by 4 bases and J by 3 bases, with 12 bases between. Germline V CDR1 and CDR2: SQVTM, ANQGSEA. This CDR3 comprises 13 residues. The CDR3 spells CSVGRGSHYGYTF. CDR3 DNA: TGCAGCGTTGGTAGAGGTTCCCACTATGGCTACACCTTC.

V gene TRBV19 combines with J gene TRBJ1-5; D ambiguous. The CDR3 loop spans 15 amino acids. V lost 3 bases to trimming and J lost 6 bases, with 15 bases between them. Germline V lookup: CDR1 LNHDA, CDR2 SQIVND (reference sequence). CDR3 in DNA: TGTGCCAGTAGTATTATGTCCGAGGTGGGTCAGCCCCAGCATTTT. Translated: CASSIMSEVGQPQHF. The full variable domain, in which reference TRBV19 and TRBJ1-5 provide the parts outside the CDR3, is DGGITQSPKYLFRKEGQNVTLSCEQNLNHDAMYWYRQDPGQGLRLIYYSQIVNDFQKGDIAEGYSVSREKKESFPLTVTSAQKNPTAFYLCASSIMSEVGQPQHFGDGTRLSIL.